The sequence of this T cell receptor (beta chain) was determined in a study of OX40 agonist ivuxolimab in advanced cancers. Study-wide context: The patients' treatment was ivuxolimab, an agonistic anti-OX40 (CD134) antibody. A history of anti-PD-1, anti-PD-L1 or anti-CTLA-4 therapy was acceptable, and more than 30% had some.

Systemic immunosuppression or a history of autoimmune disease excluded patients. Trimming took 3 bases from V and 8 from J, leaving 19 bases between them. Germline assignment: CDR1 LNHDA and CDR2 SQIVND (reference sequence). This CDR3 spans 15 amino acids. Assay: immunoSEQ multiplex PCR; the TCRdb copy retains only in-frame clones and omits some. The sample includes approximately 23,000 clones, 70% to 90% of them seen just once. Overall study results and limits: In general, CD8+ T cells held more expanded clones than CD4+ did, on average.

Worth noting for this clone: As yet, its antigen is unknown.

V gene TRBV19 combines with J gene TRBJ1-2, with D maybe TRBD1 (5 bases). The TCR sequence derives from an adult with an advanced solid tumor such as melanoma, head and neck, liver or kidney cancer. The specimen was CD4+ or CD8+ T cells sorted from blood, collected in a trial of the OX40 agonist ivuxolimab. The CDR3 DNA reads TGTGCCAGTAGTATTTGGACGTCGGGGGGTGAGGGCTACACCTTC. Residues: CASSIWTSGGEGYTF.